This T cell receptor (beta chain) emerged from a study of fetal regulatory T cell absence and autoimmunity. Study-level information: Exocrine pancreas autoimmunity occurred in IPEX patients lacking clinical diabetes.

Germline CDR1 and CDR2: LGHNA and YSLEER. The CDR3 consists of 15 residues. V dropped 0 bases and J dropped 4 bases, with 12 bases sitting between them. Study-level points and caveats: Pancreas TCRs were oligoclonally enriched versus cord blood, some clones over 80-fold.

This clone was observed once. Its antigen is unknown. Some clones are missing from TCRdb's copy, which holds only in-frame ones; the method was immunoSEQ multiplex PCR. The top ten clones hold just under 2% of a sample with 95,000 to 100,000 clones, roughly 78% of them seen once. The sequence derives from a male donor with IPEX syndrome. The V gene is TRBV4-3, the J gene TRBJ1-2, with D possibly TRBD1 on 5 matching bases. The sample consisted of pancreas tissue. This chain's CDR3 is CASSQEYGDLYGYTF. Here the CDR3 DNA reads TGCGCCAGCAGCCAAGAGTATGGGGACCTCTATGGCTACACCTTC.